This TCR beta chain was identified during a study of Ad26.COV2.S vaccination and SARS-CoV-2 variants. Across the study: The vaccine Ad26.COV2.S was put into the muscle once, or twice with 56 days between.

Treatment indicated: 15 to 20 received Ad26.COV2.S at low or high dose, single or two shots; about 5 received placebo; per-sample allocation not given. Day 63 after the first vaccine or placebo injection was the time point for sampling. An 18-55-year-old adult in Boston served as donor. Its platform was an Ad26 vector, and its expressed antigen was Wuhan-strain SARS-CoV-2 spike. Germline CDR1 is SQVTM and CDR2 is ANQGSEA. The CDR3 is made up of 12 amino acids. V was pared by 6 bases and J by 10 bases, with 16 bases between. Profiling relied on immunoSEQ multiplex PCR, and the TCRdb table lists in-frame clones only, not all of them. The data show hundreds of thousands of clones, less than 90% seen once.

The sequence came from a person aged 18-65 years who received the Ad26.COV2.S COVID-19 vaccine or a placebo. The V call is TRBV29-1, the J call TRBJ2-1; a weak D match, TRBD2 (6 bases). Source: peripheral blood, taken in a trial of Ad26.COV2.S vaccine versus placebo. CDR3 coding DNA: TGCAGCGTGGGAGGCGGCTTGAGGGAGCAGTTCTTC. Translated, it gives CSVGGGLREQFF.